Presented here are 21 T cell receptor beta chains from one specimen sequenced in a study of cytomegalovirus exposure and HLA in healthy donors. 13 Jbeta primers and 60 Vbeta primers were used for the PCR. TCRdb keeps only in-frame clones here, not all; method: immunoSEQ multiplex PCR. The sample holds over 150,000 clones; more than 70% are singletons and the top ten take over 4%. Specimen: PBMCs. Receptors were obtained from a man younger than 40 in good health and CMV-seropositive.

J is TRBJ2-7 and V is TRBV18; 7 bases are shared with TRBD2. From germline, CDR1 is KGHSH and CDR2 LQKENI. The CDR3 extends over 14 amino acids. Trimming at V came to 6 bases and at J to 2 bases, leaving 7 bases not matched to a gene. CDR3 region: CASSIGGFPYEQYF. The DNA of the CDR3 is TGTGCCAGCTCTATCGGGGGGTTCCCCTACGAGCAGTACTTC.

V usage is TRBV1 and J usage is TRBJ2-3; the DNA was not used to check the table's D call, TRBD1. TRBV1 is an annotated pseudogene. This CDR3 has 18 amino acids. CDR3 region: CTSSQPSPTGPSTDTQYF. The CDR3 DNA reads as TGCACCAGCAGCCAACCTTCTCCGACAGGGCCCTCCACAGATACGCAGTATTTT.

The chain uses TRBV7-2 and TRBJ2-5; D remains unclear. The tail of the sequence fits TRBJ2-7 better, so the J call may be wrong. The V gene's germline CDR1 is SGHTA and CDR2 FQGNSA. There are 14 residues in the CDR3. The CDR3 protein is CASSLDPLSYEQYF. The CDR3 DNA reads TGTGCCAGCAGCCTAGACCCTCTCTCCTACGAGCAGTACTTC.

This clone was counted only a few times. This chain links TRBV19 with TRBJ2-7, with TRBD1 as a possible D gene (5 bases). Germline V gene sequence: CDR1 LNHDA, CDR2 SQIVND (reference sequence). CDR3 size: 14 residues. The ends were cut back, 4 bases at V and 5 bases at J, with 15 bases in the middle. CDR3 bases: TGTGCCAGTAGTAACCAAGGGGCCGGCCACGAGCAGTACTTC. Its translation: CASSNQGAGHEQYF. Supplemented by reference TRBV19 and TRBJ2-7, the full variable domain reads DGGITQSPKYLFRKEGQNVTLSCEQNLNHDAMYWYRQDPGQGLRLIYYSQIVNDFQKGDIAEGYSVSREKKESFPLTVTSAQKNPTAFYLCASSNQGAGHEQYFGPGTRLTVT.

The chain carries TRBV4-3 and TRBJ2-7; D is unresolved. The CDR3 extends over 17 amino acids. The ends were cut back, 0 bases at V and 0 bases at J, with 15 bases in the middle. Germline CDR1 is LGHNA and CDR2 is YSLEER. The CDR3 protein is CASSQDWMAGRSYEQYF. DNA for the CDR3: TGCGCCAGCAGCCAAGACTGGATGGCAGGCCGCTCCTACGAGCAGTACTTC.

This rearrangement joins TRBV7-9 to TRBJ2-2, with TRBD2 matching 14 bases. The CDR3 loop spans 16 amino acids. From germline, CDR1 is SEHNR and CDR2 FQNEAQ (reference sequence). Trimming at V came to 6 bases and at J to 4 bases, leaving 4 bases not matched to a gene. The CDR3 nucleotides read TGTGCCAGCAGACCCGGACTAGCGGGGGGCACCGGGGAGCTGTTTTTT. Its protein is CASRPGLAGGTGELFF. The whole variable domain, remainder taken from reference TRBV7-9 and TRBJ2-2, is DTGVSQNPRHKITKRGQNVTFRCDPISEHNRLYWYRQTLGQGPEFLTYFQNEAQLEKSRLLSDRFSAERPKGSFSTLEIQRTEQGDSAMYLCASRPGLAGGTGELFFGEGSRLTVL.

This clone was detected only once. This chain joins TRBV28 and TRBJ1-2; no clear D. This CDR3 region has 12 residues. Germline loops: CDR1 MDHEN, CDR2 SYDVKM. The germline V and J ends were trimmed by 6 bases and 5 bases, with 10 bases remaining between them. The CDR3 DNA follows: TGTGCCAGCAGCCCCTCGGGGTATGGCTACACCTTC. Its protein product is CASSPSGYGYTF.

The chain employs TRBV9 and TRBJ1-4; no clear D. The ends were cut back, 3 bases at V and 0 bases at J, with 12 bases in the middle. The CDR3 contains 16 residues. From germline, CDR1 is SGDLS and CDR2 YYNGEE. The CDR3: CASSGGAGATNEKLFF. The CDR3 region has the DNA TGTGCCAGCAGCGGGGGAGCGGGCGCAACTAATGAAAAACTGTTTTTT. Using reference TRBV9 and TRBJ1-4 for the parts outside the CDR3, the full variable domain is DSGVTQTPKHLITATGQRVTLRCSPRSGDLSVYWYQQSLDQGLQFLIQYYNGEERAKGNILERFSAQQFPDLHSELNLSSLELGDSALYFCASSGGAGATNEKLFFGSGTQLSVL.

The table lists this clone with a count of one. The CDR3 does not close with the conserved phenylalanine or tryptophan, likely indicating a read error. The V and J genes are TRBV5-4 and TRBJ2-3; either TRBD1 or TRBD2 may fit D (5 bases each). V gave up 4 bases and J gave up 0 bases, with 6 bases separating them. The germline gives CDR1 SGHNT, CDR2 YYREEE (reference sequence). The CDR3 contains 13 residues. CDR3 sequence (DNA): TGTGCCAGCAGCCGGGACAGCACAGATACGCAGTATCTT. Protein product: CASSRDSTDTQYL.

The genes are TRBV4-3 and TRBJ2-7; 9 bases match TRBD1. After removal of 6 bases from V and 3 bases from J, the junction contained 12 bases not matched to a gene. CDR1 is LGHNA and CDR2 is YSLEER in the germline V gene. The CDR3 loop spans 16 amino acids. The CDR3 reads CASSQFYPTGGYEQYF. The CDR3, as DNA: TGCGCCAGCAGTCAATTTTACCCGACAGGGGGCTACGAGCAGTACTTC.

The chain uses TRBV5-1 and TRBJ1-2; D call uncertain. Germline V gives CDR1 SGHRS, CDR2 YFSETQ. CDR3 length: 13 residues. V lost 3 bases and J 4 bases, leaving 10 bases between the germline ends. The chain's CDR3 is CASSSGETYGYTF. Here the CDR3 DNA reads TGCGCCAGCAGCTCCGGGGAAACCTATGGCTACACCTTC.

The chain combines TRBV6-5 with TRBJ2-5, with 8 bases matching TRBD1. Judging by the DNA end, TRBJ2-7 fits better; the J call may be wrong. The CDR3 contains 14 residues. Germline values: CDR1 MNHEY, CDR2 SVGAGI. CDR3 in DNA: TGTGCCAGCAGTTATCAGGACAGGGCCTACGAGCAGTACTTC. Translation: CASSYQDRAYEQYF.

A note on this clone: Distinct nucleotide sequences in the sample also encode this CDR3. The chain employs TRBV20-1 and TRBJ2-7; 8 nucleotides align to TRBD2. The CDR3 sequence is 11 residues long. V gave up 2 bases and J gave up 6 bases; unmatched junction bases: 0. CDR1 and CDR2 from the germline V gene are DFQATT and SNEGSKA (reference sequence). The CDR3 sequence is CSARRGGEQYF. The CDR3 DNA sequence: TGCAGTGCTAGACGGGGGGGCGAGCAGTACTTC.

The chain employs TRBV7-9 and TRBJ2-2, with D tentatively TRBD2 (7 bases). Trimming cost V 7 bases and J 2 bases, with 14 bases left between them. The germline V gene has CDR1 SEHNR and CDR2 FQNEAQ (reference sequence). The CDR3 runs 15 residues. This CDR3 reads CASIPWGGNTGELFF. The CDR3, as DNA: TGTGCCAGCATCCCCTGGGGGGGCAACACCGGGGAGCTGTTTTTT.

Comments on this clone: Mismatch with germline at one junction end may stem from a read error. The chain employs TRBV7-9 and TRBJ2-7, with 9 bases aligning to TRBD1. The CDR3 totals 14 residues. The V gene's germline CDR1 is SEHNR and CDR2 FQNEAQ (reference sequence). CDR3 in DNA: TGTTCCAGCAGCTTAAACAGGGGGCCCTACGAGCAGTACTTC. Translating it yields CSSSLNRGPYEQYF. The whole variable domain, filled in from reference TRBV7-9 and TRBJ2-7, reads DTGVSQNPRHKITKRGQNVTFRCDPISEHNRLYWYRQTLGQGPEFLTYFQNEAQLEKSRLLSDRFSAERPKGSFSTLEIQRTEQGDSAMYLCSSSLNRGPYEQYFGPGTRLTVT.

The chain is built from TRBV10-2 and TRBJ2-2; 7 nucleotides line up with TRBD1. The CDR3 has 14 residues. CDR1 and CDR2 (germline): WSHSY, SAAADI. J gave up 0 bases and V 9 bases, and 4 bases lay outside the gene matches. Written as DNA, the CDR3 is TGCGCCAGAACCGGGACAGCGAACACCGGGGAGCTGTTTTTT. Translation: CARTGTANTGELFF.

CDR3 bases: TGTGCCGGACAGGGGGGCGCTGAAGCTTTCTTT. This encodes CAGQGGAEAFF. The chain employs TRBV6-6 and TRBJ1-1; 10 bases map to TRBD1. With 11 bases clipped from V and 6 bases from J, the junction kept 3 bases outside the gene matches. Germline CDR1 and CDR2: MNHNY and SVGAGI (reference sequence). The CDR3 is 11 amino acids.

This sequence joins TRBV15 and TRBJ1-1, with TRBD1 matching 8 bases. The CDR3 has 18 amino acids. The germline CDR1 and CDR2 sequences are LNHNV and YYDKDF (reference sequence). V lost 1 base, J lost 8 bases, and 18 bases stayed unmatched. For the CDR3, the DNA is TGTGCCACCAGCAGAGTTGGTCAGGGGGCGTCCTGGGACGTGGAAGCTTTCTTT. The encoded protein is CATSRVGQGASWDVEAFF.

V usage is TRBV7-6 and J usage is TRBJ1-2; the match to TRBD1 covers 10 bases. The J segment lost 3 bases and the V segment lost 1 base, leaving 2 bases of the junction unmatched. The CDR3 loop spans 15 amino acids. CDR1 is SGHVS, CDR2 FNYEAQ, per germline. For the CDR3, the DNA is TGTGCCAGCAGCTTAGGGGGGACAGGGGACTATGGCTACACCTTC. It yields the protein CASSLGGTGDYGYTF.

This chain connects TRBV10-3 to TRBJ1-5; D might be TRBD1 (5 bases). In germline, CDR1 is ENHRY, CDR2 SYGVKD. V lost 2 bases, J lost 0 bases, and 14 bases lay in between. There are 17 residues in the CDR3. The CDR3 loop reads CAISELMDTDSNQPQHF. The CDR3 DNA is TGTGCCATCAGTGAGCTTATGGACACCGATAGCAATCAGCCCCAGCATTTT.

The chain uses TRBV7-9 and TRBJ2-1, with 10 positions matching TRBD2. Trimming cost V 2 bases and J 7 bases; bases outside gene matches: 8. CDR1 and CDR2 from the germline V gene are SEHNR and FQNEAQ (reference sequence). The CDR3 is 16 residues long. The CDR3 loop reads CASSLLLASGGNEQFF. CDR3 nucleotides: TGTGCCAGCAGCTTACTATTGGCTAGCGGGGGTAATGAGCAGTTCTTC. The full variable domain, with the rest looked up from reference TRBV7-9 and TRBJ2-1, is DTGVSQNPRHKITKRGQNVTFRCDPISEHNRLYWYRQTLGQGPEFLTYFQNEAQLEKSRLLSDRFSAERPKGSFSTLEIQRTEQGDSAMYLCASSLLLASGGNEQFFGPGTRLTVL.